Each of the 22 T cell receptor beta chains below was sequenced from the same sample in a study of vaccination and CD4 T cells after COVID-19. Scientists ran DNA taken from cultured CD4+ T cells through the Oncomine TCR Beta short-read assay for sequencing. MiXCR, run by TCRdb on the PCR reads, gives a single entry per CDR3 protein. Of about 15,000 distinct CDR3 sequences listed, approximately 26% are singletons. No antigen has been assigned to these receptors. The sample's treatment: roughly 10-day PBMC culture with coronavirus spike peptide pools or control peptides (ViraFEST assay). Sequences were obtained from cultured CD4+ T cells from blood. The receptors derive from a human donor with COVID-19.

The CDR3 sequence: CASTPGAGLSSYEQYF. CDR3 nucleotides: TGTGCCAGCACCCCCGGTGCAGGCCTAAGCTCCTACGAGCAGTACTTC. The chain combines TRBV7-2 with TRBJ2-7, with D unresolved. There are 16 residues in the CDR3. Deletions cut 7 bases from V and 0 bases from J, with 19 bases between. CDR1 is SGHTA and CDR2 is FQGNSA in the germline V gene.

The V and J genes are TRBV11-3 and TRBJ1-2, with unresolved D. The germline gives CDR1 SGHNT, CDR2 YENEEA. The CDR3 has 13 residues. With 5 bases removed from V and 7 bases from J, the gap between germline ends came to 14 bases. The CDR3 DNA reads TGTGCCAGCAGCGCTGCGGGAAGTGGTGGCTACACCTTC. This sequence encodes CASSAAGSGGYTF.

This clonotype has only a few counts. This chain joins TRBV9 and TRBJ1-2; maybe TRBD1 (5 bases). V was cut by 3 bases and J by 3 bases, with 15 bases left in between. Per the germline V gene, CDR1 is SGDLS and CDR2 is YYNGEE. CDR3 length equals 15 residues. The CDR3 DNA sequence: TGTGCCAGCAGCGCCCCTCCCGGGACCGACTATGGCTACACCTTC. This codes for CASSAPPGTDYGYTF.

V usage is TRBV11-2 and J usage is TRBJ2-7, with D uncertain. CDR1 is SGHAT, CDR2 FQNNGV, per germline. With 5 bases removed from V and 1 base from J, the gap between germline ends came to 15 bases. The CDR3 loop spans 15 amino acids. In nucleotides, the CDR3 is TGTGCCAGCAGCACTCAACCTGGGTTATCCTACGAGCAGTACTTC. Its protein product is CASSTQPGLSYEQYF.

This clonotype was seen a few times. The CDR3 is CSASRNNEKLFF. The CDR3, as DNA: TGCAGTGCTAGTAGGAATAATGAAAAACTGTTTTTT. V and J are TRBV20-1 and TRBJ1-4; D is uncertain. The CDR3 sequence is 12 residues long. V was cut by 3 bases and J by 4 bases, with 6 bases left in between. CDR1 and CDR2 from the germline V gene are DFQATT and SNEGSKA (reference sequence).

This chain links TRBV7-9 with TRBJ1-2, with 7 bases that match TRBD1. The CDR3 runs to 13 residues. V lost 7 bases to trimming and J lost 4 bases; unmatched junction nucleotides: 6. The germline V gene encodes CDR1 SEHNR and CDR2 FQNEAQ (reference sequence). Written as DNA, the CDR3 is TGTGCCAGCACCTATCAGGGGGTCTATGGCTACACCTTC. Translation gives CASTYQGVYGYTF.

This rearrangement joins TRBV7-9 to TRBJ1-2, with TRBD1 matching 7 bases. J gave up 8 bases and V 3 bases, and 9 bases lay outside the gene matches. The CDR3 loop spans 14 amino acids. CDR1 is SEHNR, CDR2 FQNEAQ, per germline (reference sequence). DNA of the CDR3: TGTGCCAGCAGCTTGACAGGGACAACCTGGGGCTACACCTTC. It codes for CASSLTGTTWGYTF.

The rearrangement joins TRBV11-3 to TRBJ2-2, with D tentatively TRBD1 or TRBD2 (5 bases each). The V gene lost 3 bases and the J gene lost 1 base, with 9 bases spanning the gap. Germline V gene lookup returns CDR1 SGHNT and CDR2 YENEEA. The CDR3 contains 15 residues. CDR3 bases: TGTGCCAGCAGCTTCTCGGGGCAGAACACCGGGGAGCTGTTTTTT. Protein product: CASSFSGQNTGELFF.

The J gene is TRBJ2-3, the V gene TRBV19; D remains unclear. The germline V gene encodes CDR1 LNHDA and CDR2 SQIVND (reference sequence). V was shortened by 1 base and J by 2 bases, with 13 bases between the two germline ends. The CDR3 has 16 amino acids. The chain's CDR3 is CASSIGKPTSTDTQYF. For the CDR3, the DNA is TGTGCCAGTAGTATAGGCAAGCCGACTTCCACAGATACGCAGTATTTT. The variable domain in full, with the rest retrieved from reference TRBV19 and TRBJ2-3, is DGGITQSPKYLFRKEGQNVTLSCEQNLNHDAMYWYRQDPGQGLRLIYYSQIVNDFQKGDIAEGYSVSREKKESFPLTVTSAQKNPTAFYLCASSIGKPTSTDTQYFGPGTRLTVL.

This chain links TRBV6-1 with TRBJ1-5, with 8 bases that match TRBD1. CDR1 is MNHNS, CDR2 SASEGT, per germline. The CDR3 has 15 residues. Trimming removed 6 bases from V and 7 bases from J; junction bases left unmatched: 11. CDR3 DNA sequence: TGTGCCAGCAGGGTACGACAGGGGAGCGGACAGCCCCAGCATTTT. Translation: CASRVRQGSGQPQHF.

CDR3 sequence (DNA): TGTGCCAGCAGCCCCTGGGCTAGCAGCTACGAGCAGTACTTC. Translating gives CASSPWASSYEQYF. This chain connects TRBV2 to TRBJ2-7; D is possibly TRBD2 (5 bases). Per germline, CDR1 SNHLY and CDR2 FYNNEI. This CDR3 spans 14 amino acids. V gave up 6 bases and J gave up 3 bases, with 15 bases separating them.

CDR3 sequence reads: CASRDGAEPQHF. The CDR3 region has the DNA TGTGCCAGCAGGGACGGGGCGGAGCCCCAGCATTTT. V usage is TRBV25-1 and J usage is TRBJ1-5, with D possibly being TRBD1 (5 bases). Germline V gene lookup returns CDR1 MGHDK and CDR2 SYGVNS. V was clipped by 6 bases and J by 8 bases, with 11 bases between them. The CDR3 contains 12 residues.

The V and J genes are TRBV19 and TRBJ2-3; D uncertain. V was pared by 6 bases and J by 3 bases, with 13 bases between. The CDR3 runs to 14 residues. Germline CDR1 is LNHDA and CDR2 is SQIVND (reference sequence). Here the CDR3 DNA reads TGTGCCAGTAGCTGGCAGGCGTTAACAGATACGCAGTATTTT. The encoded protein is CASSWQALTDTQYF.

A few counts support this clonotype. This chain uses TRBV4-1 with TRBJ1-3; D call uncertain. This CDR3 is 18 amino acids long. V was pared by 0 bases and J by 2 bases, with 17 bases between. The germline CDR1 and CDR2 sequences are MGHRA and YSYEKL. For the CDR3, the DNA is TGCGCCAGCAGCCAAGATCCGGCTACGCTGAGGGCTGGAAACACCATATATTTT. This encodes CASSQDPATLRAGNTIYF.

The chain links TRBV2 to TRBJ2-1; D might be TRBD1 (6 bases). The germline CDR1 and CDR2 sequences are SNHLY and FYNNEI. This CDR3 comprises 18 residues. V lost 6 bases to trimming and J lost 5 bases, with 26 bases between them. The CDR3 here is CASSTFRDTRNRDNEQFF. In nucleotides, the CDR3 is TGTGCCAGCAGCACTTTCCGGGACACAAGGAACCGGGACAATGAGCAGTTCTTC.

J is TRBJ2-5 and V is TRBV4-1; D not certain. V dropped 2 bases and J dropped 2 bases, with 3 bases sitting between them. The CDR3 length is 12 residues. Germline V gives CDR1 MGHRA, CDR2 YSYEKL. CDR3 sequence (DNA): TGCGCCAGCAGCCAATCTCAAGAGACCCAGTACTTC. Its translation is CASSQSQETQYF.

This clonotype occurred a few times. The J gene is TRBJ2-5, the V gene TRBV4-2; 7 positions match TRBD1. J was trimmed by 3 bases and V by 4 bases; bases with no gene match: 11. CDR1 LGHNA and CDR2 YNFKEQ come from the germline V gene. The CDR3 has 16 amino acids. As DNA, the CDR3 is TGTGCCAGCAGCCGAACGGGACAGAATGTGGAAGAGACCCAGTACTTC. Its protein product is CASSRTGQNVEETQYF.

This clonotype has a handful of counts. The CDR3 spells CASSPQRAKNTEAFF. The CDR3 nucleotides are TGTGCCAGCAGTCCCCAACGGGCTAAGAACACTGAAGCTTTCTTT. The chain combines TRBV6-2 or TRBV6-3 with TRBJ1-1; D unresolved. Germline V gene lookup returns CDR1 MNHEY and CDR2 SVGEGT. V lost 5 bases to trimming and J lost 1 base, with 14 bases between them. The CDR3 contains 15 residues.

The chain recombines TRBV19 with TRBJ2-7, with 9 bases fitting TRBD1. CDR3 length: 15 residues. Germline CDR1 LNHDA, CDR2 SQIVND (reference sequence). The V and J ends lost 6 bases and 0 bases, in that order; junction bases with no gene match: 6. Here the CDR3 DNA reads TGTGCCAGTAGCCCACAGGGGGCTATCTCCTACGAGCAGTACTTC. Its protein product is CASSPQGAISYEQYF.

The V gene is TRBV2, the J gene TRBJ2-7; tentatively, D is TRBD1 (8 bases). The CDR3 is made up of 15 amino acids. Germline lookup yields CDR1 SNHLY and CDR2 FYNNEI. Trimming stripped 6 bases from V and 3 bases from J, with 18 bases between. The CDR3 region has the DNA TGTGCCAGCAGGAGAGACAGGGGAGGGGGCTACGAGCAGTACTTC. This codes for CASRRDRGGGYEQYF.

The CDR3 reads CASSLALDSNSGNTIYF. CDR3 nucleotides: TGTGCCAGCAGCTTAGCTTTGGACAGCAACTCTGGAAACACCATATATTTT. The chain links TRBV7-9 to TRBJ1-3; TRBD1 might be the D (6 bases). CDR3 length equals 17 residues. Between the trimmed V and J ends, which lost 0 bases and 0 bases, there was a span of 12 bases. Germline V gives CDR1 SEHNR, CDR2 FQNEAQ (reference sequence).

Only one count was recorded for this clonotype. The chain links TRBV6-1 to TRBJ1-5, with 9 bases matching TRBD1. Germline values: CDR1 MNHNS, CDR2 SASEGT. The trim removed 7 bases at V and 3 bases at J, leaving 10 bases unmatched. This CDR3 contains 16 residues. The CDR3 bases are TGTGCCAGCAACGGACCCGGGACAGGGCCCAATCAGCCCCAGCATTTT. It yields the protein CASNGPGTGPNQPQHF.